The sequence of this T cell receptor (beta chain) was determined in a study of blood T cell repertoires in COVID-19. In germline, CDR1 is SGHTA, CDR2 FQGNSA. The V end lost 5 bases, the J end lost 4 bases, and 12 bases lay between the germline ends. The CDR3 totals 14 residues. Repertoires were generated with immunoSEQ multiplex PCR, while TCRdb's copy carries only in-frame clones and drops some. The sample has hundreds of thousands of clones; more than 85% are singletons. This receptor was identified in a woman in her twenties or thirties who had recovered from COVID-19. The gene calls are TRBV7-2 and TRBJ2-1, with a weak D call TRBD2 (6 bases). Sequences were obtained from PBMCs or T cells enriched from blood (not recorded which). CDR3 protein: CASSPAAGYNEQFF. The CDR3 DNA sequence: TGTGCCAGCAGCCCGGCGGCGGGATACAATGAGCAGTTCTTC.